This TCR beta chain emerged from a study of control samples from healthy donors and cancer patients. Clones were read by immunoSEQ multiplex PCR, and TCRdb kept only the in-frame ones, dropping some. The sample shows about 180,000 clones, over 85% of them seen only once. This TCR was sampled from a man aged 25-45 years in good health. The sample comprised blood.

CDR3 sequence reads: CASSEQAYEQYF. In nucleotides, the CDR3 is TGTGCCAGCAGTGAACAGGCCTACGAGCAGTACTTC. V usage is TRBV2 and J usage is TRBJ2-7; D remains ambiguous. The germline gives CDR1 SNHLY, CDR2 FYNNEI. Deletions cut 2 bases from V and 2 bases from J, with 4 bases between. The CDR3 is 12 residues long.